Detailed here is one TCR beta chain. The sample originates from a study of blood T cell repertoires in COVID-19. At the level of the study: T cells, B-cell-depleted T cells, or PBMCs supplied cDNA or gDNA.

In the study's own analysis: From reference gene primer amplification, estimates of nucleated cell counts were derived. The method was immunoSEQ multiplex PCR; TCRdb's version includes in-frame clones alone and lacks a portion of them. The V and J calls and clone size were taken over from that table, and D and trimming were inferred from the DNA. There are tens of thousands of clones in the sample; under 85% occur only once, and 13% lies in the top ten. Sequencing was done on a sample of peripheral blood. The sequence came from a human donor in a cohort sampled during active COVID-19.

As DNA, the CDR3 is TGTGCCAGCAGCCTACTGGGCGGGGGGCTATCAGATACGCAGTATTTT. Translating gives CASSLLGGGLSDTQYF. The genes are TRBV3-1 (or the pseudogene TRBV3-2) and TRBJ2-3; the match to TRBD2 covers 8 bases. Per the germline V gene, CDR1 is LGHDT and CDR2 is YNNKEL (reference sequence). CDR3 length: 16 residues. V lost 4 bases and J lost 4; bases outside the gene matches: 10.